Described below is a single T cell receptor beta chain sequence and its context. The data belong to a study of CD8 T cells in Susac syndrome. V lost 9 bases and J lost 0, with 10 bases in between. Germline loops: CDR1 KGHDR, CDR2 SFDVKD. This CDR3 is built from 14 residues. TEMRA cells were FACS-enriched, and CD8+ and CD4+ T cells were isolated negatively. A quantity of roughly 0.5 to 1 ug RNA underwent reverse transcription using random hexamers. The TCR beta CDR3 was amplified by immunoSEQ multiplex PCR across 54 Vbeta, 13 Jbeta. TCRdb used MiXCR to reprocess the immunoSEQ multiplex PCR reads, holding one entry per CDR3 protein. The data contain fewer than 350,000 distinct CDR3 sequences, about 89% of them singletons.

Sequenced material: CD8+ T cells from PBMCs. The sequence was obtained from a human donor with multiple sclerosis. The chain has TRBV24-1 and TRBJ2-2; D could derive from TRBD1 or TRBD2 (5 bases each). CDR3 in amino acids: CATSGTANTGELFF. The CDR3 coding sequence is TGTGCCACCTCCGGGACGGCGAACACCGGGGAGCTGTTTTTT.